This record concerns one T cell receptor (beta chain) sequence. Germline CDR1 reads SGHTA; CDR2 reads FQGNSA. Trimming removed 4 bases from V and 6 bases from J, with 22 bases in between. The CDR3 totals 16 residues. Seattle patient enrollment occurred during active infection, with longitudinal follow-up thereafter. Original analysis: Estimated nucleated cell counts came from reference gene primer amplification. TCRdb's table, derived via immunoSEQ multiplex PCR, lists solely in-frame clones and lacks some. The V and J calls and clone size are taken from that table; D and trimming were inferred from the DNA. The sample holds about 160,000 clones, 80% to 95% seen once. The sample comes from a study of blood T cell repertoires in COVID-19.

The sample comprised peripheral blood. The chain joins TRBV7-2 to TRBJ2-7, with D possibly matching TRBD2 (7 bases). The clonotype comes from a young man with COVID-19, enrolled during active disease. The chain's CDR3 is CASSSLSGTLLLEQYF. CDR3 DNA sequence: TGTGCCAGCAGCTCCCTCAGCGGGACACTACTACTCGAGCAGTACTTC.